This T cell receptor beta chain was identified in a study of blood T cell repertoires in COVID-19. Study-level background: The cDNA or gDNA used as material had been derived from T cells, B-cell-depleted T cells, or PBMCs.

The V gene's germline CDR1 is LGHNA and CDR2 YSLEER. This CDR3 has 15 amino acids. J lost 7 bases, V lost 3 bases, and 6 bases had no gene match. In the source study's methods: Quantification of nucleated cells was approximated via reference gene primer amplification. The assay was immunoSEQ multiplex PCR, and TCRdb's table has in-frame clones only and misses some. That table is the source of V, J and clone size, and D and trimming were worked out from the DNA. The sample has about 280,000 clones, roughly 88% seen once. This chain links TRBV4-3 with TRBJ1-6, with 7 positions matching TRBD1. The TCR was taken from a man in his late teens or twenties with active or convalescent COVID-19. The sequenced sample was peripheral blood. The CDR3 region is CASSHTGTDNSPLHF. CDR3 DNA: TGCGCCAGCAGCCACACCGGGACAGACAATTCACCCCTCCACTTT.